A single count supports the clone carrying this T cell receptor beta chain. Its antigen is unidentified. This record belongs to a study of a mutant IDH1 vaccine in newly diagnosed glioma. TCRdb's copy holds only in-frame clones and misses some; the assay was immunoSEQ multiplex PCR. This table has around 29,000 clones, 75% to 90% appearing once. The time point was: week 5, during vaccination. In the vaccine, a single dose held 300 ug of the mutant IDH1 20-mer peptide, along with topical imiquimod. This CDR3 region has 13 residues. V shed 5 bases and J shed 4 bases, with 11 bases lying between them. The germline gives CDR1 SGHAT, CDR2 FQNNGV.

The TCR originated in a woman in her thirties or forties with glioma. Some clones in this sample may be carry-over from other donors' samples. The sample here was peripheral blood mononuclear cells (PBMCs), taken from a glioma patient whose treatment included an IDH1 peptide vaccine. The J gene is TRBJ2-5, the V gene TRBV11-2; no clear D. The CDR3 spells CASSSTEIETQYF. CDR3 nucleotide sequence: TGTGCCAGCAGCAGCACCGAGATAGAGACCCAGTACTTC.